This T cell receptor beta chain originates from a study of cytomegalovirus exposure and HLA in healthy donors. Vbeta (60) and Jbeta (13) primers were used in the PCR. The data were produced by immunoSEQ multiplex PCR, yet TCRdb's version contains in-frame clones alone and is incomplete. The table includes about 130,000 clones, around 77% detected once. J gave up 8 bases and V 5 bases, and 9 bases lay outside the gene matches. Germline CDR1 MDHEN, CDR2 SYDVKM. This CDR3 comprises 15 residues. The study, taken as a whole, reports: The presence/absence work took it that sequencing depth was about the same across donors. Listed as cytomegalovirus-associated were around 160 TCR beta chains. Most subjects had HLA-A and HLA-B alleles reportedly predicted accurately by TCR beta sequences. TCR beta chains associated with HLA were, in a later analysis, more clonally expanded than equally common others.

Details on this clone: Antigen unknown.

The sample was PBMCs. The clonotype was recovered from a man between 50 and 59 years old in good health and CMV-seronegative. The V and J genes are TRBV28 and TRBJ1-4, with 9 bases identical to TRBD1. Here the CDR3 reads CASSLGQGNSEKLFF. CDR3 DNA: TGTGCCAGCAGTCTCGGACAGGGGAATAGCGAAAAACTGTTTTTT.